This T cell receptor (beta chain) was identified in a study of blood T cell repertoires in COVID-19. Produced via immunoSEQ multiplex PCR; TCRdb's table is partial and in-frame only. There are under 300,000 clones in the sample; about nine tenths occur only once, and just over 7% lies in the top ten. The CDR3 covers 15 residues. V lost 4 bases to trimming and J lost 0 bases, with 12 bases between them. CDR1 is KGHSH, CDR2 LQKENI, per germline. The source is a man between 60 and 75 years old who had recovered from COVID-19. The V gene is TRBV18, the J gene TRBJ1-2; possibly TRBD1 for D (6 bases). Sequencing was performed on peripheral blood. The CDR3 nucleotides are TGTGCCAGCTCACTTCCAGGGGAAGCTAACTATGGCTACACCTTC. Translation gives CASSLPGEANYGYTF. The full variable domain, rest sourced from reference TRBV18 and TRBJ1-2, is NAGVMQNPRHLVRRRGQEARLRCSPMKGHSHVYWYRQLPEEGLKFMVYLQKENIIDESGMPKERFSAEFPKEGPSILRIQQVVRGDSAAYFCASSLPGEANYGYTFGSGTRLTVV.